This T cell receptor (beta chain) was sequenced in a study of cytomegalovirus exposure and HLA in healthy donors. Study-level points and caveats: An analysis was carried out later, and it reportedly showed fewer N-insertions in an Asian-associated ancestry cluster than the approximately 700-donor mean.

Researchers ran the PCR with 60 Vbeta and 13 Jbeta primers. Original data processing: There were around 77 million unique TCR beta chains by a later count, and about 12 million of them were shared. Data came from immunoSEQ multiplex PCR; TCRdb stores just in-frame clones and leaves some out. The D gene and trimming were derived from the DNA, and the V and J assignments and clone size from that table. The sample includes over 110,000 clones, about 80% of them seen just once. CDR1 SNHLY and CDR2 FYNNEI come from the germline V gene. Trimming removed 7 bases at V and 6 bases at J, with 19 bases between. This CDR3 spans 15 amino acids. This clone was seen a single time. Its specificity is not known.

The receptor was derived from a male donor in good health and CMV-seropositive. The material sequenced was PBMCs. The chain links TRBV2 to TRBJ1-5, with TRBD1 as a possible D gene (6 bases). The CDR3 DNA sequence: TGTGCCAGCAATCCCCAGGGGAAAAACTTTCAGCCCCAGCATTTT. This gives the protein CASNPQGKNFQPQHF.